The 29 T cell receptor beta chains reported below all come from one sample, sequenced in a study of cytomegalovirus exposure and HLA in healthy donors. The PCR used 60 Vbeta and 13 Jbeta primers. Sequencing used immunoSEQ multiplex PCR; TCRdb keeps in-frame clones, though not all of them. The data contain 150,000 or so clones, 78% of them singletons. Material: PBMCs. Receptor source: a woman between 40 and 55 years old in good health and CMV-seropositive.

This clone was picked up a small number of times. The CDR3, as DNA: TGTGCCAGCAGCAGATGGGACAGACAAGAGACCCAGTACTTC. The encoded protein is CASSRWDRQETQYF. The chain links TRBV5-6 to TRBJ2-5; TRBD1 matches at 7 bases. Germline lookup yields CDR1 SGHDT and CDR2 YYEEEE. This CDR3 is built from 14 residues. V shed 4 bases and J 2 bases; nucleotides not matched to a gene: 5.

In this sample, this clone turned up a few times. This sequence joins TRBV5-4 and TRBJ2-7; a possible D gene is TRBD2 (5 bases). This CDR3 is built from 13 residues. The ends were cut back, 2 bases at V and 7 bases at J, with 13 bases in the middle. The germline V gene has CDR1 SGHNT and CDR2 YYREEE (reference sequence). The CDR3 loop is CASSFGVMIEQYF. In DNA, the CDR3 is TGTGCCAGCAGCTTCGGGGTCATGATAGAGCAGTACTTC.

This clone was detected once. The gene calls are TRBV18 and TRBJ2-1; 7 positions agree with TRBD2. CDR3 size: 14 residues. V dropped 4 bases and J dropped 5; count of bases not matched to a gene: 5. CDR1 is KGHSH, CDR2 LQKENI, per germline. The CDR3 sequence is CASSRIAGDNEQFF. The CDR3 nucleotides are TGTGCCAGCTCACGCATTGCGGGGGACAATGAGCAGTTCTTC.

In the case of this clone: Other DNA variants within this sample encode the same CDR3. The chain recombines TRBV30 with TRBJ1-2; no reliable D call. The CDR3 totals 10 residues. Between the trimmed V and J ends, which lost 3 bases and 8 bases, there was a span of 7 bases. Germline loops: CDR1 GTSNPN, CDR2 SVGIG (reference sequence). Here the CDR3 reads CAWRRGGYTF. CDR3 bases: TGTGCCTGGAGGAGAGGGGGCTACACCTTC.

The gene calls are TRBV27 and TRBJ1-2, with TRBD1 matching 12 bases. Germline CDR1 and CDR2: MNHEY and SMNVEV (reference sequence). After removal of 4 bases from V and 4 bases from J, the junction contained 10 bases not matched to a gene. This CDR3 is 17 amino acids long. The CDR3 region has the DNA TGTGCCAGCAGTTCGTGGGGGACAGGGGGCCGAGGCTATGGCTACACCTTC. Residues: CASSSWGTGGRGYGYTF.

The chain is built from TRBV2 and TRBJ2-7, with a tentative D call TRBD2 (6 bases). The V end lost 4 bases, the J end lost 1 base, and 8 bases lay between the germline ends. CDR3 length: 13 residues. Looked up from germline, CDR1 is SNHLY and CDR2 is FYNNEI. The CDR3: CASSADYSYEQYF. As DNA, the CDR3 is TGTGCCAGCAGTGCGGACTATTCCTACGAGCAGTACTTC.

The rearrangement links TRBV28 to TRBJ1-2; tentative D call: TRBD1 (6 bases). Deletions cut 4 bases from V and 5 bases from J, with 14 bases between. The CDR3 length is 14 residues. Germline lookup yields CDR1 MDHEN and CDR2 SYDVKM. The CDR3 DNA is TGTGCCAGCAGTTCGTCCGACAGGTCGTATGGCTACACCTTC. Its translation: CASSSSDRSYGYTF.

This rearrangement joins TRBV18 to TRBJ1-3; unclear D gene. Germline CDR1 and CDR2: KGHSH and LQKENI. V was cut by 6 bases and J by 0 bases, with 9 bases left in between. The CDR3 loop spans 14 amino acids. Written as DNA, the CDR3 is TGTGCCAGCTCTCGGGATGACTCTGGAAACACCATATATTTT. It translates to CASSRDDSGNTIYF.

This clone rates as medium-sized. This sequence joins TRBV7-6 and TRBJ2-2; 7 nucleotides line up with TRBD1. Unmatched junction bases numbered 2, after V lost 0 bases and J lost 1 base. The CDR3 contains 16 residues. CDR1 is SGHVS, CDR2 FNYEAQ, per germline. In DNA form, the CDR3 reads TGTGCCAGCAGCTTAGCCGGGACAGAGAACACCGGGGAGCTGTTTTTT. This gives the protein CASSLAGTENTGELFF.

The chain combines TRBV5-1 with TRBJ2-1, with 10 bases that match TRBD1. Trimming removed 3 bases from V and 6 bases from J; junction bases left unmatched: 6. The CDR3 runs 15 residues. Germline values: CDR1 SGHRS, CDR2 YFSETQ. The CDR3 DNA is TGCGCCAGCAGCTGGCGGACAGGGGGAGGCAATGAGCAGTTCTTC. This codes for CASSWRTGGGNEQFF.

The chain couples TRBV2 to TRBJ2-7, with 10 bases lining up with TRBD1. V was clipped by 8 bases and J by 9 bases; unmatched bases: 10. The CDR3 runs 13 residues. Germline CDR1 SNHLY, CDR2 FYNNEI. The CDR3 region is CASSDRGFAVQYF. CDR3 bases: TGTGCCAGCTCGGACAGGGGGTTTGCAGTGCAGTACTTC.

This clone appeared a single time. V and J are TRBV7-9 and TRBJ1-1, with D unclear. With 1 base removed from V and 11 bases from J, the gap between germline ends came to 14 bases. The CDR3 runs to 13 residues. Germline V gene data show CDR1 as SEHNR and CDR2 as FQNEAQ (reference sequence). The CDR3 DNA reads as TGTGCCAGCAGCTTAGACACGGGGAAATCCGCTTTCTTT. Its translation is CASSLDTGKSAFF. Based on the CDR3 plus reference TRBV7-9 and TRBJ1-1, the full variable domain is DTGVSQNPRHKITKRGQNVTFRCDPISEHNRLYWYRQTLGQGPEFLTYFQNEAQLEKSRLLSDRFSAERPKGSFSTLEIQRTEQGDSAMYLCASSLDTGKSAFFGQGTRLTVV.

This clone was observed a single time. The chain combines TRBV5-1 with TRBJ2-3; 10 bases line up with TRBD2. The CDR3 is 15 amino acids. V trimming: 4 bases; J trimming: 3 bases; junction bases outside the gene matches: 5. From germline, CDR1 is SGHRS and CDR2 YFSETQ. The CDR3 coding sequence is TGCGCCAGCAGCCAACTAGCGGGGCCTACAGATACGCAGTATTTT. Protein sequence: CASSQLAGPTDTQYF.

This clone has only a few counts. The V gene is TRBV28, the J gene TRBJ1-1; D uncertain. The CDR3 sequence is 11 residues long. Trimming removed 7 bases at V and 5 bases at J, with 8 bases between. Germline CDR1 and CDR2: MDHEN and SYDVKM. The CDR3 DNA is TGTGCCAGCAATTATCGGACTGAAGCTTTCTTT. Its protein is CASNYRTEAFF.

The V and J genes are TRBV6-5 and TRBJ1-5, with TRBD1 identical over 9 bases. The CDR3 contains 14 residues. Trimming cost V 7 bases and J 5 bases; bases outside gene matches: 6. CDR1 is MNHEY, CDR2 SVGAGI, per germline. CDR3 residues: CASKDRGEHQPQHF. The CDR3 nucleotides read TGTGCCAGCAAGGACAGGGGAGAGCATCAGCCCCAGCATTTT.

This clone was detected only a few times. The rearrangement uses TRBV16 and TRBJ1-5; D ambiguous. Looked up from germline, CDR1 is KGHSY and CDR2 is FQNENV. V lost 7 bases and J 0 bases, leaving 10 bases between the germline ends. There are 14 residues in the CDR3. The CDR3 reads CASTNSYSNQPQHF. CDR3 DNA: TGTGCCAGCACCAACAGCTATAGCAATCAGCCCCAGCATTTT. The variable domain in full, completed from reference TRBV16 and TRBJ1-5, reads GEEVAQTPKHLVRGEGQKAKLYCAPIKGHSYVFWYQQVLKNEFKFLISFQNENVFDETGMPKERFSAKCLPNSPCSLEIQATKLEDSAVYFCASTNSYSNQPQHFGDGTRLSIL.

The chain carries TRBV5-1 and TRBJ2-2; TRBD1 matches 7 bases. J was trimmed by 4 bases and V by 4 bases; bases with no gene match: 7. Germline CDR1 is SGHRS and CDR2 is YFSETQ. The CDR3 covers 15 residues. As DNA, the CDR3 is TGCGCCAGCAGCATGACAGGGAAGGGCACCGGGGAGCTGTTTTTT. Translation: CASSMTGKGTGELFF.

The chain couples TRBV7-9 to TRBJ1-1, with D uncertain. Germline CDR1 reads SEHNR; CDR2 reads FQNEAQ (reference sequence). The CDR3 is made up of 15 amino acids. V shed 4 bases and J shed 1 base, with 13 bases lying between them. CDR3 loop: CASSYRDNPNTEAFF. The DNA for the CDR3 is TGTGCCAGCAGCTATCGCGACAACCCGAACACTGAAGCTTTCTTT.

This chain uses TRBV4-3 with TRBJ1-2; no clear D gene. The CDR3 consists of 13 residues. V was cut by 0 bases and J by 8 bases, with 10 bases left in between. CDR1 and CDR2 from the germline V gene are LGHNA and YSLEER. CDR3 in DNA: TGCGCCAGCAGCCAAGAGGGAGCCTTCGGCTACACCTTC. Encoded protein: CASSQEGAFGYTF.

This clone was counted only a few times. V usage is TRBV7-6 and J usage is TRBJ1-3, with TRBD1 as a possible D gene (6 bases). V shed 3 bases and J shed 4 bases, with 10 bases lying between them. The CDR3 runs 14 residues. Germline CDR1 and CDR2: SGHVS and FNYEAQ. The DNA for the CDR3 is TGTGCCAGCAGCTTGGGACAATCGGGAAACACCATATATTTT. It translates to CASSLGQSGNTIYF.

The chain uses TRBV6-1 and TRBJ1-1; D unresolved. The germline gives CDR1 MNHNS, CDR2 SASEGT. The CDR3 runs to 15 residues. Trimming left V 1 base short and J 2 bases short, with 11 bases between. The CDR3 is CASSEVALTNTEAFF. As DNA, the CDR3 is TGTGCCAGCAGTGAAGTTGCCCTGACAAACACTGAAGCTTTCTTT.

The CDR3 region has the DNA TGCGCCAGCAGCTTGGGGGGACTAGTCAATGAGCAGTTCTTC. Translation gives CASSLGGLVNEQFF. The chain combines TRBV5-1 with TRBJ2-1; 8 bases are a match to TRBD2. The CDR3 is made up of 14 amino acids. With 0 bases clipped from V and 6 bases from J, the junction kept 2 bases outside the gene matches. Germline loops: CDR1 SGHRS, CDR2 YFSETQ. Full variable domain (rest looked up from reference TRBV5-1 and TRBJ2-1): KAGVTQTPRYLIKTRGQQVTLSCSPISGHRSVSWYQQTPGQGLQFLFEYFSETQRNKGNFPGRFSGRQFSNSRSEMNVSTLELGDSALYLCASSLGGLVNEQFFGPGTRLTVL.

This clone showed up just a few times. V is TRBV19 and J is TRBJ2-7; 9 nucleotides match TRBD1. V shed 8 bases and J 7 bases; nucleotides not matched to a gene: 15. The CDR3 is made up of 15 amino acids. Germline CDR1 reads LNHDA; CDR2 reads SQIVND (reference sequence). CDR3 sequence (DNA): TGTGCCAGTCAAGAGGAACAGGGGGCTCCCTGGGAGCAGTACTTC. Residues: CASQEEQGAPWEQYF.

The V gene is TRBV19, the J gene TRBJ2-7; D is perhaps TRBD2 (5 bases). The V gene's germline CDR1 is LNHDA and CDR2 SQIVND (reference sequence). V was trimmed by 7 bases and J by 0 bases, leaving 13 bases between them. The length of the CDR3 is 14 residues. The CDR3 DNA reads as TGTGCCAGTAAAAGTCAACGGGGCTCCTACGAGCAGTACTTC. Translation gives CASKSQRGSYEQYF. The full variable domain, completed using reference TRBV19 and TRBJ2-7, is DGGITQSPKYLFRKEGQNVTLSCEQNLNHDAMYWYRQDPGQGLRLIYYSQIVNDFQKGDIAEGYSVSREKKESFPLTVTSAQKNPTAFYLCASKSQRGSYEQYFGPGTRLTVT.

The V and J genes are TRBV27 and TRBJ2-5; 10 bases agree with TRBD1. The DNA end is a closer match to TRBJ2-7, so the J assignment may be wrong. Germline lookup yields CDR1 MNHEY and CDR2 SMNVEV (reference sequence). The CDR3 sequence is 13 residues long. For the CDR3, the DNA is TGTGCCAGCCGACAGGGGGCCTCCTACGAGCAGTACTTC. Protein sequence: CASRQGASYEQYF.

CDR3 nucleotide sequence: TGTGCCAGTAGTATAGGCCCAGAGGGCACCGGGGAGCTGTTTTTT. Its protein is CASSIGPEGTGELFF. This rearrangement joins TRBV19 to TRBJ2-2; a weak D match, TRBD2 (5 bases). The germline V gene has CDR1 LNHDA and CDR2 SQIVND (reference sequence). The CDR3 runs to 15 residues. V was clipped by 1 base and J by 4 bases, with 10 bases between them.

With respect to this clone: The same CDR3 can be traced to other DNA sequences in this sample. In nucleotides, the CDR3 is TGCGCCAGCAGCCAAGTGGGGGGCTACGAGCAGTACTTC. This translates into CASSQVGGYEQYF. The genes are TRBV4-1 and TRBJ2-7, with a weak D call TRBD2 (6 bases). V was clipped by 1 base and J by 3 bases, with 7 bases between them. The length of the CDR3 is 13 residues. Germline CDR1 is MGHRA and CDR2 is YSYEKL.

The chain uses TRBV5-1 and TRBJ1-2, with D perhaps TRBD1 (5 bases). Trimming left V 0 bases short and J 6 bases short, with 15 bases between. The CDR3 sequence is 15 residues long. Germline CDR1 and CDR2: SGHRS and YFSETQ. The DNA of the CDR3 is TGCGCCAGCAGCTTGGACATCGGAGGGACGGATGGCTACACCTTC. Its protein product is CASSLDIGGTDGYTF. Using reference TRBV5-1 and TRBJ1-2 for the parts outside the CDR3, the full variable domain is KAGVTQTPRYLIKTRGQQVTLSCSPISGHRSVSWYQQTPGQGLQFLFEYFSETQRNKGNFPGRFSGRQFSNSRSEMNVSTLELGDSALYLCASSLDIGGTDGYTFGSGTRLTVV.

The sample holds a few counts of this clone. The chain uses TRBV19 and TRBJ2-7; the match to TRBD1 covers 12 bases. CDR1 and CDR2 from the germline V gene are LNHDA and SQIVND (reference sequence). The CDR3 is made up of 15 amino acids. With V trimmed by 7 bases and J by 2 bases, 6 bases remained unmatched. The chain's CDR3 is CASMGRDRGPYEQYF. The CDR3 region has the DNA TGTGCCAGTATGGGGAGGGACAGGGGGCCCTACGAGCAGTACTTC.